This TCR beta chain was obtained from a study of cytomegalovirus exposure and HLA in healthy donors. Study-wide results and limits: Earlier findings revealed that most TCR beta V segments proved productive either about 87% or about 30% of the time.

As regards this clone: Antigen: not known.

PCR was performed using 60 Vbeta and 13 Jbeta primers. Clones were sequenced by immunoSEQ multiplex PCR, and TCRdb holds only the in-frame ones, with some missing. The sample gives 120,000 to 150,000 clones, 75% to 80% of which show up once; under 3% is in the top ten. The CDR3 runs to 16 residues. V lost 4 bases to trimming and J lost 2 bases; unmatched junction nucleotides: 10. The chain employs TRBV23-1 and TRBJ1-1, with 7 bases lining up with TRBD1. TRBV23-1 is reported as an ORF; its role is uncertain. Sequencing input: PBMCs. The TCR comes from a man between 35 and 55 years old in good health and CMV-seropositive. The CDR3 nucleotides read TGCGCCAGCAGTCGAAGGGCCGGGACAGACAACACTGAAGCTTTCTTT. It is translated as CASSRRAGTDNTEAFF.